What follows are 8 T cell receptor beta chains derived from one specimen sequenced in a study of shared clonotypes between healthy human individuals. Generated by immunoSEQ multiplex PCR, the TCRdb table keeps only in-frame clones and is missing some. The table shows some 2.4 million clones, with over 85% occurring only once. The material sequenced was naive CD4+ T cells from PBMCs. Stated subset: CD45RA+ positively selected. The receptors shown here come from a man between 18 and 29 years old in good health. Some clones in this sample may be carry-over from other donors' samples.

The chain is built from TRBV6-1 and TRBJ1-1; 8 bases fit TRBD1. V gave up 9 bases and J gave up 4 bases; unmatched junction bases: 13. CDR1 and CDR2 (germline): MNHNS, SASEGT. The CDR3 sequence is 15 residues long. DNA for the CDR3: TGTGCCAGTAGTCATCAGGGGGCACGGGCCACTGAAGCTTTCTTT. Translation: CASSHQGARATEAFF.

The chain links TRBV30 to TRBJ1-3; the D is unclear. The CDR3 sequence is 12 residues long. Trimming removed 4 bases from V and 4 bases from J, with 8 bases in between. CDR1 is GTSNPN and CDR2 is SVGIG in the germline V gene (reference sequence). The CDR3 coding sequence is TGTGCCTGGACCGAAAACGGAAACACCATATATTTT. Protein sequence: CAWTENGNTIYF.

A remark on this clone: This same CDR3 is encoded by further DNA sequences in the sample. The chain couples TRBV5-1 to TRBJ2-7; D is ambiguous. Deletions cut 4 bases from V and 1 base from J, with 9 bases between. Per the germline V gene, CDR1 is SGHRS and CDR2 is YFSETQ. The CDR3 length is 13 residues. Here the CDR3 reads CASSRTVSYEQYF. The CDR3 coding sequence is TGCGCCAGCAGCCGTACAGTATCCTACGAGCAGTACTTC.

V and J are TRBV6-7 and TRBJ2-7; TRBD1 matches 7 bases. TRBV6-7 is an open reading frame, and its role is uncertain. The CDR3 spans 15 residues. The J segment lost 3 bases and the V segment lost 7 bases, leaving 12 bases of the junction unmatched. CDR3 bases: TGTGCCAGCATCCTCGGGGCAGGGGGTATCTACGAGCAGTACTTC. Its protein product is CASILGAGGIYEQYF.

The chain couples TRBV7-3 to TRBJ1-1; possibly TRBD1 for D (5 bases). The CDR3 is 14 amino acids. CDR1 and CDR2 from the germline V gene are SGHTA and FQGTGA. Trimming removed 3 bases from V and 4 bases from J, with 12 bases in between. DNA of the CDR3: TGTGCCAGCAGCTTCGGGGGGTCGGCCACTGAAGCTTTCTTT. This translates into CASSFGGSATEAFF. The full variable domain, rest sourced from reference TRBV7-3 and TRBJ1-1, is GAGVSQTPSNKVTEKGKYVELRCDPISGHTALYWYRQSLGQGPEFLIYFQGTGAADDSGLPNDRFFAVRPEGSVSTLKIQRTERGDSAVYLCASSFGGSATEAFFGQGTRLTVV.

This sequence joins TRBV28 and TRBJ1-3; unclear D gene. CDR1 and CDR2 (germline): MDHEN, SYDVKM. With 5 bases removed from V and 0 bases from J, the gap between germline ends came to 20 bases. The CDR3 contains 18 residues. The CDR3, as DNA: TGTGCCAGCAGTACCCCTTGGGGAGGTTCTTTCTCTGGAAACACCATATATTTT. Translation gives CASSTPWGGSFSGNTIYF.

As regards this clone: The same CDR3 is also encoded by other DNA sequences in this sample. V is TRBV5-1 and J is TRBJ2-7; 7 bases line up with TRBD1. Germline loops: CDR1 SGHRS, CDR2 YFSETQ. Unmatched junction bases numbered 6, after V lost 4 bases and J lost 2 bases. This CDR3 comprises 14 residues. CDR3: CASSPGTATYEQYF. The CDR3, as DNA: TGCGCCAGCAGCCCCGGGACAGCCACCTACGAGCAGTACTTC.

V usage is TRBV27 and J usage is TRBJ1-1; D is unclear. Germline V gene sequence: CDR1 MNHEY, CDR2 SMNVEV (reference sequence). The germline V and J ends were trimmed by 8 bases and 9 bases, with 19 bases remaining between them. This CDR3 is 13 amino acids long. CDR3 DNA: TGTGCCAGCTTTACCCCCCCCGGGCCCCAAGCTTTCTTT. It translates to CASFTPPGPQAFF.